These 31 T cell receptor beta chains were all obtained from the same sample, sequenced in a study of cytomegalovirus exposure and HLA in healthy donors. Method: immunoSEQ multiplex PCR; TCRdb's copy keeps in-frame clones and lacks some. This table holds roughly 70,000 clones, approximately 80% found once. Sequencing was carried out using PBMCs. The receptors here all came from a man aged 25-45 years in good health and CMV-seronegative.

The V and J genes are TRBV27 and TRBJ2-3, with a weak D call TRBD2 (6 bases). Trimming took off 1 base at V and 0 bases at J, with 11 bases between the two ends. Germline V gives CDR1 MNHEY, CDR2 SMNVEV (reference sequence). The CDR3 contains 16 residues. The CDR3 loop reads CASSLLRERSTDTQYF. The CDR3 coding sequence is TGTGCCAGCAGTTTATTACGGGAGCGGAGCACAGATACGCAGTATTTT.

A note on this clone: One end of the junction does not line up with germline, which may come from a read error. The CDR3: CASSFSPGNTIYF. CDR3 DNA sequence: TGTGCTAGCAGCTTTAGCCCTGGAAACACCATATATTTT. V gene TRBV7-7 combines with J gene TRBJ1-3; D is unresolved. Germline CDR1 is SSHAT and CDR2 is FNYEAQ (reference sequence). The CDR3 length is 13 residues.

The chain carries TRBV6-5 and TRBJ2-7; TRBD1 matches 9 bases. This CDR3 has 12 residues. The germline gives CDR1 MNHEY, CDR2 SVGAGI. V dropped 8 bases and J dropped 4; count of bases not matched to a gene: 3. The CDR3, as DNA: TGTGCCAGCGGACAGGGGCCGTACGAGCAGTACGTC. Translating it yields CASGQGPYEQYV.

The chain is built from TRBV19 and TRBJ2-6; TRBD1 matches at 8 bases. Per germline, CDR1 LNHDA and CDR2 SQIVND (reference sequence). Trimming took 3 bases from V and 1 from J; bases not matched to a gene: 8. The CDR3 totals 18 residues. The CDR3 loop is CASSIRPGGGSGANVLTF. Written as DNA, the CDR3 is TGTGCCAGTAGTATCCGCCCAGGGGGCGGATCTGGGGCCAACGTCCTGACTTTC. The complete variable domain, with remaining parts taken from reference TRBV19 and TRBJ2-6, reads DGGITQSPKYLFRKEGQNVTLSCEQNLNHDAMYWYRQDPGQGLRLIYYSQIVNDFQKGDIAEGYSVSREKKESFPLTVTSAQKNPTAFYLCASSIRPGGGSGANVLTFGAGSRLTVL.

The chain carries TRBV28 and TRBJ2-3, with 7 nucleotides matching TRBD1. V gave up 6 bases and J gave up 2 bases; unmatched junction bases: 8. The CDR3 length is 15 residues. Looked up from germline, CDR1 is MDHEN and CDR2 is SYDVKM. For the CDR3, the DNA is TGTGCCAGCAGGGTAACAGGGGCTTTCACAGATACGCAGTATTTT. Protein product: CASRVTGAFTDTQYF.

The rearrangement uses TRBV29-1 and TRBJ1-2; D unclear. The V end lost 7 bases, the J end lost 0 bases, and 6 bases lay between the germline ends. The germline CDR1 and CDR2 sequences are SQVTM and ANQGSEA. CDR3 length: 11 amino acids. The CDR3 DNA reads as TGCAGCGACTCCGCTAACTATGGCTACACCTTC. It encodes CSDSANYGYTF.

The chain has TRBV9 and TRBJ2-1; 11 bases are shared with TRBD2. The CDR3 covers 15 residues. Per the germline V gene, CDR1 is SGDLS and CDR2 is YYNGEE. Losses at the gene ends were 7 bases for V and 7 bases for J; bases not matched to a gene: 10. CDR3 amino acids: CASATLAGGRNEQFF. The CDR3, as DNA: TGTGCCAGCGCGACCCTAGCGGGAGGCCGAAATGAGCAGTTCTTC.

The CDR3 sequence is CASSETGEEKLFF. CDR3 bases: TGCGCCAGCAGTGAGACAGGGGAGGAAAAACTGTTTTTT. The J gene is TRBJ1-4, the V gene TRBV5-1; 8 bases are shared with TRBD1. Per the germline V gene, CDR1 is SGHRS and CDR2 is YFSETQ. The CDR3 is 13 amino acids. J gave up 8 bases and V 5 bases, and 5 bases lay outside the gene matches.

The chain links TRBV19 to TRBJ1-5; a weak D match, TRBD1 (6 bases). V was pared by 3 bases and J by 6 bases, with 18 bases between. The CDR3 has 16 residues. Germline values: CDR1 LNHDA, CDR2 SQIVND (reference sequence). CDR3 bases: TGTGCCAGTAGTATTGGCTACGTCGCGACAGGTCAGCCCCAGCATTTT. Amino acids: CASSIGYVATGQPQHF.

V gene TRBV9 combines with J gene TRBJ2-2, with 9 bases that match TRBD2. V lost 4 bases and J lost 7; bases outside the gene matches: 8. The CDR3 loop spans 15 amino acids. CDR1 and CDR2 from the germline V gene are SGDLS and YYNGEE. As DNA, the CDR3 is TGTGCCAGCAGCCCCCTTCGCGGGGGGGGCGGGGAGCTGTTTTTT. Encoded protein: CASSPLRGGGGELFF. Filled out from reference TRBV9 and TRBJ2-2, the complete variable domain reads DSGVTQTPKHLITATGQRVTLRCSPRSGDLSVYWYQQSLDQGLQFLIQYYNGEERAKGNILERFSAQQFPDLHSELNLSSLELGDSALYFCASSPLRGGGGELFFGEGSRLTVL.

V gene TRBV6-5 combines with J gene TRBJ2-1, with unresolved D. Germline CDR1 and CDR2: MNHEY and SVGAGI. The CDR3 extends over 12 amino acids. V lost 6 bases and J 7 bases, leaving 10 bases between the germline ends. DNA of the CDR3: TGTGCCAGCAGCCTCGGTTATAATGAGCAGTTCTTC. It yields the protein CASSLGYNEQFF.

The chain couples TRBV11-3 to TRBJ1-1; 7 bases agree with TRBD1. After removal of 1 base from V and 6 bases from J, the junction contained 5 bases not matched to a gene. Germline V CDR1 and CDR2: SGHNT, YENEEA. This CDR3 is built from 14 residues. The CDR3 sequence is CASSLGRDRAEAFF. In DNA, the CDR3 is TGTGCCAGCAGCTTAGGGCGTGACAGGGCTGAAGCTTTCTTT. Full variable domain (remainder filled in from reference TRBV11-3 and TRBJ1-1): EAGVVQSPRYKIIEKKQPVAFWCNPISGHNTLYWYLQNLGQGPELLIRYENEEAVDDSQLPKDRFSAERLKGVDSTLKIQPAELGDSAVYLCASSLGRDRAEAFFGQGTRLTVV.

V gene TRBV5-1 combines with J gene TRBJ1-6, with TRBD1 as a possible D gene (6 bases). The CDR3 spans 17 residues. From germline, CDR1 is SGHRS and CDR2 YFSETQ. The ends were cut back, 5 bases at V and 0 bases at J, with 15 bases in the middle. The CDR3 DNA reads TGCGCCAGCAGACCCACAGGGTCCAGCTCCTATAATTCACCCCTCCACTTT. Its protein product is CASRPTGSSSYNSPLHF.

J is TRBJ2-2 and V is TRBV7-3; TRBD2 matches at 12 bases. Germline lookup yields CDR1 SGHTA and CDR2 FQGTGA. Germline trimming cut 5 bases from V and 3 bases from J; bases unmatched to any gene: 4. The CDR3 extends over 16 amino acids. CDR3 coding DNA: TGTGCCAGCAGCGCTAGCGGGGGGGCTTACACCGGGGAGCTGTTTTTT. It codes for CASSASGGAYTGELFF.

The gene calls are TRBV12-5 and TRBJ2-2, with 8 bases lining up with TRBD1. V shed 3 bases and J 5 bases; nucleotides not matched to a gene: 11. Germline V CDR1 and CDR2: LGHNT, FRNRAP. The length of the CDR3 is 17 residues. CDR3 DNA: TGTGCTAGTGGTTTCCTTGAGACAGGGGTTCGGACCGGGGAGCTGTTTTTT. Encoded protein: CASGFLETGVRTGELFF.

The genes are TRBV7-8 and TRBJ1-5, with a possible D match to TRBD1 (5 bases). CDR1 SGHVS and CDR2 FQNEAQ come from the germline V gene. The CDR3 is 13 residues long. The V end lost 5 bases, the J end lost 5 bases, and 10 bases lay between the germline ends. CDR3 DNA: TGTGCCAGCAGCCTCCGGGGGGATCAGCCCCAGCATTTT. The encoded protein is CASSLRGDQPQHF. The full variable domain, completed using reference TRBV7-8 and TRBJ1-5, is GAGVSQSPRYKVAKRGQDVALRCDPISGHVSLFWYQQALGQGPEFLTYFQNEAQLDKSGLPSDRFFAERPEGSVSTLKIQRTQQEDSAVYLCASSLRGDQPQHFGDGTRLSIL.

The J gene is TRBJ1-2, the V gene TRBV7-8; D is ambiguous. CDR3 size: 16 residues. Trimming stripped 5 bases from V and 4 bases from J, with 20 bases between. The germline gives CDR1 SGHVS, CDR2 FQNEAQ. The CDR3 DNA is TGTGCCAGCAGCCTCCGGGGTAATGGATTGGGCTATGGCTACACCTTC. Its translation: CASSLRGNGLGYGYTF.

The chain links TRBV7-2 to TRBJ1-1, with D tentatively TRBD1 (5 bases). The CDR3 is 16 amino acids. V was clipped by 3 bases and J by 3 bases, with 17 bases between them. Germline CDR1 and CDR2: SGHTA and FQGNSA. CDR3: CASSFLEGRGDTEAFF. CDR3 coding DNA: TGTGCCAGCAGCTTCTTAGAGGGGCGCGGGGACACTGAAGCTTTCTTT.

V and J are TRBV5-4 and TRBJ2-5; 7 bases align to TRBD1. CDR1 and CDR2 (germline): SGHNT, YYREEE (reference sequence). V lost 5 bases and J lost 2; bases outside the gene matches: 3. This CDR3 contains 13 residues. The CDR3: CASRGQEQETQYF. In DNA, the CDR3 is TGTGCCAGCAGAGGACAGGAGCAAGAGACCCAGTACTTC.

CDR3 bases: TGCAGCGCCCGACAGGGCCGAGGCTCCTACGAGCAGTACTTC. Amino acids: CSARQGRGSYEQYF. This chain joins TRBV29-1 and TRBJ2-7; TRBD1 matches 7 bases. This CDR3 is 14 amino acids long. Germline CDR1 is SQVTM and CDR2 is ANQGSEA. The J segment lost 0 bases and the V segment lost 7 bases, leaving 9 bases of the junction unmatched.

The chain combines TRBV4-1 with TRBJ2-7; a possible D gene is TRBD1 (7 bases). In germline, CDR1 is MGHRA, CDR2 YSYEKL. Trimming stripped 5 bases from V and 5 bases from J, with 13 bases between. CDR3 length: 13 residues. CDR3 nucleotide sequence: TGCGCCAGCAGCTCAGGAGGGGGCCACGAGCAGTACTTC. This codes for CASSSGGGHEQYF.

The CDR3 nucleotides read TGTGCCGGGGGGGTGGAGGAGACCCAGTACTTC. The encoded protein is CAGGVEETQYF. V gene TRBV7-9 combines with J gene TRBJ2-5, with TRBD2 matching over 7 bases. In germline, CDR1 is SEHNR, CDR2 FQNEAQ (reference sequence). The trim removed 11 bases at V and 5 bases at J, leaving 5 bases unmatched. CDR3 length: 11 residues.

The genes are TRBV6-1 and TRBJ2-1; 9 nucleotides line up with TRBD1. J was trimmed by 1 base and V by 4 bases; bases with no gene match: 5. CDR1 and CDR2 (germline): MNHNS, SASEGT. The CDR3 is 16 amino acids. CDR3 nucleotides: TGTGCCAGCAGTGGGTTTGGGACAGGGTCCTACAATGAGCAGTTCTTC. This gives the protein CASSGFGTGSYNEQFF.

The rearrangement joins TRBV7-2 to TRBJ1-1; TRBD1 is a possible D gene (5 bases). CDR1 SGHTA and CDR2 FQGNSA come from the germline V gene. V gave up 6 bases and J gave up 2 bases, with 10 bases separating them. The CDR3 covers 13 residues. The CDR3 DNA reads TGTGCCAGCAGGTACGACAGAAACACTGAAGCTTTCTTT. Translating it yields CASRYDRNTEAFF.

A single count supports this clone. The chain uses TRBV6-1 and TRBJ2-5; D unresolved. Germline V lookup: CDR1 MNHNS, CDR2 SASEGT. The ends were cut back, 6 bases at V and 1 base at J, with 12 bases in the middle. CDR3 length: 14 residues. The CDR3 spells CASRKNGVQETQYF. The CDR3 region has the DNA TGTGCCAGCAGGAAAAACGGAGTCCAAGAGACCCAGTACTTC.

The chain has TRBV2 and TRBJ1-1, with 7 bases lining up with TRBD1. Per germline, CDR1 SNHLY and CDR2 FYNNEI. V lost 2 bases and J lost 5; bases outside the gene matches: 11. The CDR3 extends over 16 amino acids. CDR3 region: CASSEYRGTTGTEAFF. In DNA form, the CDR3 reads TGTGCCAGCAGTGAATACAGGGGTACGACGGGGACTGAAGCTTTCTTT. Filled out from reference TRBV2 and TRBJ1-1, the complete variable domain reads EPEVTQTPSHQVTQMGQEVILRCVPISNHLYFYWYRQILGQKVEFLVSFYNNEISEKSEIFDDQFSVERPDGSNFTLKIRSTKLEDSAMYFCASSEYRGTTGTEAFFGQGTRLTVV.

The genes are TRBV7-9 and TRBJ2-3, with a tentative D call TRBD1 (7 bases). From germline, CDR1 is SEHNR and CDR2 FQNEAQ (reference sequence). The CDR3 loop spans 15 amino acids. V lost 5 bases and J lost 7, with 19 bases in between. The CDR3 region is CASSIDGGGLNTQYF. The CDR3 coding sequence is TGTGCCAGCAGCATCGACGGAGGGGGCTTGAATACGCAGTATTTT.

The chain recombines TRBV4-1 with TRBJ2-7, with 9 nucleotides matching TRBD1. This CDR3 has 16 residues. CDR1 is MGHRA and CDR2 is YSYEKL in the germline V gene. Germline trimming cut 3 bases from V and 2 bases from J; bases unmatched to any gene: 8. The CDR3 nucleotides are TGCGCCAGCAGCCAGGTCGAGGGACAGGGCCCCTACGAGCAGTACTTC. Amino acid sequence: CASSQVEGQGPYEQYF.

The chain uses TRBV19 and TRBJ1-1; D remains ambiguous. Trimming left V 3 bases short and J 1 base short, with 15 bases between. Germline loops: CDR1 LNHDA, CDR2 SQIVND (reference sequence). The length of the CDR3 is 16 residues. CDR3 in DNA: TGTGCCAGTAGTATTCCCCACCGACGGGGGAACACTGAAGCTTTCTTT. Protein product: CASSIPHRRGNTEAFF.

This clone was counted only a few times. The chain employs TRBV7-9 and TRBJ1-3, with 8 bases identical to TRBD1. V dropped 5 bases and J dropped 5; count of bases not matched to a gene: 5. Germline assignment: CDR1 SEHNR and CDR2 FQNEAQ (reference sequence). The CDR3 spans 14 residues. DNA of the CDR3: TGTGCCAGCAGCCGGACAGGGAGACGAAACACCATATATTTT. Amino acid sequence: CASSRTGRRNTIYF.

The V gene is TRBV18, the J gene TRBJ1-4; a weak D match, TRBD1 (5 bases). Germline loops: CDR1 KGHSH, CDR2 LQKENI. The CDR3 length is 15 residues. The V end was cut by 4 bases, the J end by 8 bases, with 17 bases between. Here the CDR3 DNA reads TGTGCCAGCTCACTATCCAGGGCGGAAAAAGAAAAACTGTTTTTT. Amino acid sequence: CASSLSRAEKEKLFF.